These 11 T cell receptor beta chains came from one sample sequenced in a study of Graves' ophthalmopathy and Graves' hyperthyroidism. Amplification from RNA transcripts yielded the TCR beta CDR3 regions. An opening RT-PCR round employed HTBI primers and preceded a second-round multiplex PCR. MiXCR, run by TCRdb on the multiplex PCR reads, gives a single entry per CDR3 protein. The sample has 200,000 to 300,000 distinct CDR3 sequences; roughly 50% are singletons. The sequenced sample was peripheral blood. The receptors here all came from an adult man with Graves' ophthalmopathy.

The chain carries TRBV7-3 and TRBJ1-2; D unresolved. Germline CDR1 SGHTA, CDR2 FQGTGA. V was shortened by 2 bases and J by 8 bases, with 12 bases between the two germline ends. CDR3 size: 13 residues. In DNA, the CDR3 is TGTGCCAGCAGCTTAGTCACAACGGGGGGCTACACCTTC. Its translation is CASSLVTTGGYTF.

The chain links TRBV7-8 to TRBJ1-3, with D possibly being TRBD1 (5 bases). The CDR3 is made up of 16 amino acids. Germline V gene sequence: CDR1 SGHVS, CDR2 FQNEAQ. V was cut by 5 bases and J by 0 bases, with 14 bases left in between. The CDR3 coding sequence is TGTGCCAGCAGCCACTACAGGACCTTCTCTGGAAACACCATATATTTT. Protein sequence: CASSHYRTFSGNTIYF.

The chain carries TRBV7-3 and TRBJ1-4; 9 nucleotides line up with TRBD1. CDR1 is SGHTA, CDR2 FQGTGA, per germline. Unmatched junction bases numbered 8, after V lost 5 bases and J lost 10 bases. CDR3 size: 14 residues. CDR3 bases: TGTGCCAGCAGCAGGGAAACAGGGGGCGGAAAACTGTTTTTT. Protein sequence: CASSRETGGGKLFF.

CDR3 sequence (DNA): TGTGCCAGCAGCCCCAGAGAGGGACACTACGAGCAGTACTTC. This translates into CASSPREGHYEQYF. The chain combines TRBV9 with TRBJ2-7; D might be TRBD1 (6 bases). The germline V gene has CDR1 SGDLS and CDR2 YYNGEE. The CDR3 totals 14 residues. V was pared by 4 bases and J by 3 bases, with 14 bases between.

This clonotype has only a few counts. This chain links TRBV20-1 with TRBJ2-7, with D maybe TRBD1 (6 bases). Germline CDR1 and CDR2: DFQATT and SNEGSKA (reference sequence). The V end was cut by 5 bases, the J end by 4 bases, with 12 bases between. CDR3 size: 12 residues. The CDR3 nucleotides are TGCAGTGCTGGGGACACCGGATACGAGCAGTACTTC. This codes for CSAGDTGYEQYF.

The V and J genes are TRBV25-1 and TRBJ1-2; TRBD1 might be the D (5 bases). V gave up 3 bases and J gave up 8 bases, with 10 bases separating them. CDR1 MGHDK and CDR2 SYGVNS come from the germline V gene. CDR3 length: 12 amino acids. The CDR3, as DNA: TGTGCCAGCAGTGAGAGCCGGGGGGGCTACACCTTC. Its translation: CASSESRGGYTF.

The CDR3 loop is CASSSLGPLNYGYTF. The CDR3 coding sequence is TGTGCCAGCAGCTCCCTCGGACCCCTGAACTATGGCTACACCTTC. This chain connects TRBV13 to TRBJ1-2, with D hard to call. The CDR3 totals 15 residues. Trimming left V 4 bases short and J 2 bases short, with 14 bases between. Germline loops: CDR1 PRHDT, CDR2 FYEKMQ (reference sequence). Combining the CDR3 with reference TRBV13 and TRBJ1-2 gives the whole variable domain AAGVIQSPRHLIKEKRETATLKCYPIPRHDTVYWYQQGPGQDPQFLISFYEKMQSDKGSIPDRFSAQQFSDYHSELNMSSLELGDSALYFCASSSLGPLNYGYTFGSGTRLTVV.

A few counts support this clonotype. The chain has TRBV29-1 and TRBJ2-5, with D possibly matching TRBD1 (6 bases). The germline V gene encodes CDR1 SQVTM and CDR2 ANQGSEA. The CDR3 is 13 amino acids. The V end was cut by 1 base, the J end by 2 bases, with 8 bases between. The CDR3 here is CSVEGQGQETQYF. The CDR3 DNA reads as TGCAGCGTTGAAGGTCAGGGGCAAGAGACCCAGTACTTC. Full variable domain (outside the CDR3, taken from reference TRBV29-1 and TRBJ2-5): SAVISQKPSRDICQRGTSLTIQCQVDSQVTMMFWYRQQPGQSLTLIATANQGSEATYESGFVIDKFPISRPNLTFSTLTVSNMSPEDSSIYLCSVEGQGQETQYFGPGTRLLVL.

This clonotype was detected only a few times. The chain links TRBV9 to TRBJ1-5; no firm D call. Trimming took 3 bases from V and 4 from J, leaving 11 bases between them. Per the germline V gene, CDR1 is SGDLS and CDR2 is YYNGEE. This CDR3 has 14 residues. CDR3 loop: CASSADVTNQPQHF. As DNA, the CDR3 is TGTGCCAGCAGCGCCGACGTTACGAATCAGCCCCAGCATTTT. The full variable domain, in which reference TRBV9 and TRBJ1-5 provide the parts outside the CDR3, is DSGVTQTPKHLITATGQRVTLRCSPRSGDLSVYWYQQSLDQGLQFLIQYYNGEERAKGNILERFSAQQFPDLHSELNLSSLELGDSALYFCASSADVTNQPQHFGDGTRLSIL.

This clonotype has only one observation. J is TRBJ2-7 and V is TRBV27; perhaps TRBD2 as D (5 bases). V lost 3 bases and J lost 4, with 13 bases in between. Germline CDR1 reads MNHEY; CDR2 reads SMNVEV (reference sequence). The CDR3 sequence is 14 residues long. CDR3 nucleotide sequence: TGTGCCAGCAGTTTTCGGGGTCTAGCTTACGAGCAGTACTTC. Translated, it gives CASSFRGLAYEQYF.

The J gene is TRBJ1-5, the V gene TRBV20-1, with D possibly TRBD1 on 6 matching bases. CDR3 length: 13 amino acids. The germline V gene has CDR1 DFQATT and CDR2 SNEGSKA (reference sequence). With 2 bases removed from V and 7 bases from J, the gap between germline ends came to 12 bases. The CDR3, as DNA: TGCAGTGCTAGACAGGGGCTTTACCAGCCCCAGCATTTT. Encoded protein: CSARQGLYQPQHF.